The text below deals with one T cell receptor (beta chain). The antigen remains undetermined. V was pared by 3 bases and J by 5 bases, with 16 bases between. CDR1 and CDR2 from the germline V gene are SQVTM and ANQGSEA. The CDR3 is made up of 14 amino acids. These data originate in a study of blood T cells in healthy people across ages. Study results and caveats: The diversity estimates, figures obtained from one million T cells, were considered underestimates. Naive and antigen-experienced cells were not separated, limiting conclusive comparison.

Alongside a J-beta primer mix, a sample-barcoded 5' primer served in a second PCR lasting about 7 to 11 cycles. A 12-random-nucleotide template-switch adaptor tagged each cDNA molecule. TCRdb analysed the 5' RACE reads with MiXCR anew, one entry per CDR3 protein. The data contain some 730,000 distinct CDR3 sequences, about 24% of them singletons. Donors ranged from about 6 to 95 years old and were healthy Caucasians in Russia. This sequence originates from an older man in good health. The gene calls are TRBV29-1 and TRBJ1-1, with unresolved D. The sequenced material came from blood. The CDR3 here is CSVDPAGIGTEAFF. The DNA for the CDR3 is TGCAGCGTTGACCCGGCAGGTATAGGGACTGAAGCTTTCTTT.